This T cell receptor (beta chain) was recorded in a study of OX40 agonist ivuxolimab in advanced cancers. Study summary: All patients had ivuxolimab intravenously every 2 weeks at 0.01 to 10 mg/kg. Study-wide results and caveats: Some patients who did not respond also had low normalized T-cell clonal expansion. Determination of antigen specificity was not performed for the expanded peripheral T cells.

The CDR3 sequence is 15 residues long. Trimming took off 2 bases at V and 5 bases at J, with 12 bases between the two ends. Germline values: CDR1 MNHEY, CDR2 SVGAGI. With regard to this clone: The antigen remains undetermined.

The table came from immunoSEQ multiplex PCR; TCRdb's copy has only in-frame clones and leaves some out. The sample consists of fewer than 8,000 clones, roughly 84% of them appearing once. A history of autoimmune disease or systemic immunosuppression excluded patients. The sequenced sample was CD4+ or CD8+ T cells sorted from blood, obtained in a trial of the OX40 agonist ivuxolimab. V is TRBV6-5 and J is TRBJ2-2; D is possibly TRBD1 (5 bases). The receptor was derived from an adult with an advanced solid tumor such as melanoma, head and neck, liver or kidney cancer. The CDR3 sequence: CASSYAQGLTGELFF. The CDR3, as DNA: TGTGCCAGCAGTTACGCCCAGGGTCTAACCGGGGAGCTGTTTTTT.